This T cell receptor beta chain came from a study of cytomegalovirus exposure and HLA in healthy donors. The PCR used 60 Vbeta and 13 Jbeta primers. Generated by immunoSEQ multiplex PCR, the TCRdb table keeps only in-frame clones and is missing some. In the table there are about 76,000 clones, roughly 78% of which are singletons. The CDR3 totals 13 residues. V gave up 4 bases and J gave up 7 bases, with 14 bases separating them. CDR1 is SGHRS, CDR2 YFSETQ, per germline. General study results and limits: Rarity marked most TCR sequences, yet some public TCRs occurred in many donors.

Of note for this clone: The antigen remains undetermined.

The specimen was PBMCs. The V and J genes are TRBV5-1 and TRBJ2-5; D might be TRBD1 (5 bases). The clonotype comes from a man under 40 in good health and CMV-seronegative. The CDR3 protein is CASSPSNGATQYF. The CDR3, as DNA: TGCGCCAGCAGCCCATCGAATGGGGCGACCCAGTACTTC.